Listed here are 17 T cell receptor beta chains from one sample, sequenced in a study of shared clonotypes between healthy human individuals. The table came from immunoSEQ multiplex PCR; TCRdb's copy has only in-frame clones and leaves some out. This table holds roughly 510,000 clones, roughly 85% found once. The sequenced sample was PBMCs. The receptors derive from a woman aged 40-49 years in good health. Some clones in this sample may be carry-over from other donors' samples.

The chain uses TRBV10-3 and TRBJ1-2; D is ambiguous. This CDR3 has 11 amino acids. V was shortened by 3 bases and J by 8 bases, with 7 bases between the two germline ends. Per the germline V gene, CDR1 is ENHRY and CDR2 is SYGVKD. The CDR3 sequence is CAISDTEGYTF. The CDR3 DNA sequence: TGTGCCATCAGTGACACGGAAGGCTACACCTTC.

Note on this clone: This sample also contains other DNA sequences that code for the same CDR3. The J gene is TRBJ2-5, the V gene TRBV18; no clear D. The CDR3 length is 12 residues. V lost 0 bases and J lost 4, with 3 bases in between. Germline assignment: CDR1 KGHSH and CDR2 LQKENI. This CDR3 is CASSPPAETQYF. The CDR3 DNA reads TGTGCCAGCTCACCACCCGCAGAGACCCAGTACTTC.

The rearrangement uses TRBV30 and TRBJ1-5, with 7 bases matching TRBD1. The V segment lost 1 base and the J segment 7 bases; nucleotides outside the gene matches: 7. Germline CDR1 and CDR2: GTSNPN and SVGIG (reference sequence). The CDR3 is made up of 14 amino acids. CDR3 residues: CAWSAPGGWQPQHF. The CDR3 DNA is TGTGCCTGGAGTGCCCCAGGGGGATGGCAGCCCCAGCATTTT. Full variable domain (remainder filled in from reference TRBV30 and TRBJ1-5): SQTIHQWPATLVQPVGSPLSLECTVEGTSNPNLYWYRQAAGRGLQLLFYSVGIGQISSEVPQNLSASRPQDRQFILSSKKLLLSDSGFYLCAWSAPGGWQPQHFGDGTRLSIL.

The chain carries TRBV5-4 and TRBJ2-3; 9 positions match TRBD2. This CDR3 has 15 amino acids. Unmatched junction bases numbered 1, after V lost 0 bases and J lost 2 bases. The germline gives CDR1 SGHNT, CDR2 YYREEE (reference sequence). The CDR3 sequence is CASSLEREATDTQYF. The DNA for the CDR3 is TGTGCCAGCAGCTTGGAGCGGGAGGCCACAGATACGCAGTATTTT.

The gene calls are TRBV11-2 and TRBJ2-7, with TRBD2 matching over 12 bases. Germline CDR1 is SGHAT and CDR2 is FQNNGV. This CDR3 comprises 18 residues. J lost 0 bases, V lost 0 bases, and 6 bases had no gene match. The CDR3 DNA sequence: TGTGCCAGCAGCTTAGATGAGACTAGCGGGAGCCCCTCCTACGAGCAGTACTTC. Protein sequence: CASSLDETSGSPSYEQYF.

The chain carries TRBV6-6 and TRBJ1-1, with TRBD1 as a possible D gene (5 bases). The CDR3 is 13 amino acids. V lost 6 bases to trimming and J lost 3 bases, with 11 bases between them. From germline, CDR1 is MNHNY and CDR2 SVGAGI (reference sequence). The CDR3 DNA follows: TGTGCCAGCAGCCCCGGGACCCACACTGAAGCTTTCTTT. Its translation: CASSPGTHTEAFF.

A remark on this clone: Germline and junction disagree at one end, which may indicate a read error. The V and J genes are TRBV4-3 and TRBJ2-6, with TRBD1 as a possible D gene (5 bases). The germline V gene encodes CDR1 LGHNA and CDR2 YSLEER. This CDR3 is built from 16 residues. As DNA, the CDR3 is TGCGCCAGCAGCCAAGACCGAACTTCTGGGGCCAACGTCCCGACTTTC. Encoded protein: CASSQDRTSGANVPTF.

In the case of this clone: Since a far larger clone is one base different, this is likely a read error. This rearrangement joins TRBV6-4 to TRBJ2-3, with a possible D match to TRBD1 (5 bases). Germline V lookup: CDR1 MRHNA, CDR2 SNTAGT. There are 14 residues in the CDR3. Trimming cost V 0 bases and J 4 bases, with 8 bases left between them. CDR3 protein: CASSDSTVADTQYF. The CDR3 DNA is TGTGCCAGCAGTGACTCGACAGTGGCAGATACGCAGTATTTT.

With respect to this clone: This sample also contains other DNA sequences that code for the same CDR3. CDR3 bases: TGCGCCAGCAGCCAAGTGGGGGGTTCCTACGAGCAGTACTTC. This gives the protein CASSQVGGSYEQYF. The chain has TRBV4-1 and TRBJ2-7, with D possibly being TRBD2 (6 bases). This CDR3 spans 14 amino acids. CDR1 is MGHRA and CDR2 is YSYEKL in the germline V gene. Deletions cut 1 base from V and 1 base from J, with 8 bases between.

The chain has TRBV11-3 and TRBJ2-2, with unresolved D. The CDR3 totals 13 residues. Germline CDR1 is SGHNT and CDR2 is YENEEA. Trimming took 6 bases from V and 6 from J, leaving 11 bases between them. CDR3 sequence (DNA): TGTGCCAGCAGGACGTCCGCTTCCGGGGAGCTGTTTTTT. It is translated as CASRTSASGELFF.

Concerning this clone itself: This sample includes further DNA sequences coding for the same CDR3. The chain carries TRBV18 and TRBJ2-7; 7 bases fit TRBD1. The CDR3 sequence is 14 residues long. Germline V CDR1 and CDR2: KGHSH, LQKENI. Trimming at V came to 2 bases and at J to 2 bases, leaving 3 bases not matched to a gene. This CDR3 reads CASSPRQGTYEQYF. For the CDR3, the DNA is TGTGCCAGCTCACCAAGACAGGGAACCTACGAGCAGTACTTC.

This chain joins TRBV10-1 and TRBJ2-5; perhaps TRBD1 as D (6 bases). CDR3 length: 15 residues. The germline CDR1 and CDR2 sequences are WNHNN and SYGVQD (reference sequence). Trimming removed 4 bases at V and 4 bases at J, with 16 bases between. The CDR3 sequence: CASSVPDSRRETQYF. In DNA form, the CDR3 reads TGCGCCAGCAGTGTCCCGGACAGTCGCCGAGAGACCCAGTACTTC.

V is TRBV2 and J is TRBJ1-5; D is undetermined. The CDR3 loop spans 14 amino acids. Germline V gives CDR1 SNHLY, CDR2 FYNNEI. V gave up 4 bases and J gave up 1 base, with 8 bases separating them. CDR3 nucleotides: TGTGCCAGCAGTGCTGGCGGCAGCAATCAGCCCCAGCATTTT. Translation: CASSAGGSNQPQHF.

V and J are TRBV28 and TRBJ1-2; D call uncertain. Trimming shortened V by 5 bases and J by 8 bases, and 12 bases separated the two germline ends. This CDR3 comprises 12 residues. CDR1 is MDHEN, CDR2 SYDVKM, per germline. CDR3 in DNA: TGTGCCAGCAGTCGAGGGTGGGAGGGCTACACCTTC. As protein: CASSRGWEGYTF.

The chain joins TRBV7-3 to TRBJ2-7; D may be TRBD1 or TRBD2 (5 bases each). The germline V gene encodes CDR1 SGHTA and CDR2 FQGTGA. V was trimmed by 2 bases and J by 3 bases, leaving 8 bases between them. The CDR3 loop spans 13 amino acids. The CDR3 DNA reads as TGTGCCAGCAGCTTAGGGGACGACTACGAGCAGTACTTC. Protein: CASSLGDDYEQYF.

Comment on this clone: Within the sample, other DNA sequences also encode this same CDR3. Written as DNA, the CDR3 is TGCAGCGTTGGGCAAGAGACCCAGTACTTC. Translated: CSVGQETQYF. The chain carries TRBV29-1 and TRBJ2-5; D unresolved. Trimming removed 4 bases from V and 2 bases from J, with 2 bases in between. Germline-derived CDR1 and CDR2 are SQVTM and ANQGSEA. The CDR3 is made up of 10 amino acids.

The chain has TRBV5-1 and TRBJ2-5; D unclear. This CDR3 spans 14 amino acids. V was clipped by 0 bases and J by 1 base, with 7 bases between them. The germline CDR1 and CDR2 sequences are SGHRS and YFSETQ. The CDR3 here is CASSLGSPQETQYF. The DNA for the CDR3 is TGCGCCAGCAGCTTGGGCAGTCCCCAAGAGACCCAGTACTTC. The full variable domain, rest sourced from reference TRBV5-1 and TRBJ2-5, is KAGVTQTPRYLIKTRGQQVTLSCSPISGHRSVSWYQQTPGQGLQFLFEYFSETQRNKGNFPGRFSGRQFSNSRSEMNVSTLELGDSALYLCASSLGSPQETQYFGPGTRLLVL.